The 28 T cell receptor beta chains below all came from one sample that was sequenced in a study of spatial heterogeneity in lung cancer. Time point denoted: sample taken at primary tumor resection. The input material, whole RNA from tumor, nontumor lung or frozen PBMC, was sequenced unsorted. TCRdb re-called the 5' RACE reads with MiXCR, one entry per CDR3 protein. The repertoire consists of roughly 82,000 distinct CDR3 sequences, with around an eighth occurring once and the leading ten covering about 4.6%. This sample comprised PBMCs, obtained at surgery. The receptors here all came from a male donor with early-stage non-small cell lung cancer.

The table lists this clonotype with many counts. The rearrangement joins TRBV27 to TRBJ1-5, with 8 nucleotides matching TRBD1. J was trimmed by 2 bases and V by 5 bases; bases with no gene match: 5. Germline V lookup: CDR1 MNHEY, CDR2 SMNVEV (reference sequence). The CDR3 consists of 15 residues. The CDR3 DNA reads TGTGCCAGCAGTCCCGGGACAGGAGGCAATCAGCCCCAGCATTTT. Its translation: CASSPGTGGNQPQHF.

In its sample, this clonotype was seen a few times. The genes are TRBV29-1 and TRBJ2-7; 9 bases fit TRBD2. Germline V gene sequence: CDR1 SQVTM, CDR2 ANQGSEA. The CDR3 totals 12 residues. The junction had 7 bases not matched to a gene; V was cut back by 7 bases and J by 6 bases. The CDR3 nucleotides are TGCAGCGGCAGGACTAGCGCGGGCGAGCAGTACTTC. This encodes CSGRTSAGEQYF.

The chain links TRBV3-1 to TRBJ1-2, with D unresolved. The germline V gene encodes CDR1 LGHDT and CDR2 YNNKEL (reference sequence). V lost 0 bases, J lost 2 bases, and 7 bases lay in between. The CDR3 loop spans 14 amino acids. CDR3 sequence: CASSQDSLNYGYTF. Written as DNA, the CDR3 is TGTGCCAGCAGCCAAGACAGCTTAAACTATGGCTACACCTTC.

V gene TRBV29-1 combines with J gene TRBJ2-6; D ambiguous. CDR1 and CDR2 (germline): SQVTM, ANQGSEA. The length of the CDR3 is 15 residues. The V end lost 1 base, the J end lost 0 bases, and 7 bases lay between the germline ends. The CDR3 DNA sequence: TGCAGCGTTGAAGCCGACACCTCTGGGGCCAACGTCCTGACTTTC. It codes for CSVEADTSGANVLTF.

The rearrangement uses TRBV10-3 and TRBJ2-7, with D maybe TRBD1 (6 bases). The CDR3 consists of 12 residues. Germline V lookup: CDR1 ENHRY, CDR2 SYGVKD. V shed 5 bases and J shed 7 bases, with 12 bases lying between them. The CDR3 region is CAISPVDREQYF. DNA of the CDR3: TGTGCCATCAGTCCTGTGGACAGAGAGCAGTACTTC.

Ten or more counts support this clonotype. This chain links TRBV20-1 with TRBJ1-3; D is unclear. The germline V gene has CDR1 DFQATT and CDR2 SNEGSKA (reference sequence). Trimming left V 3 bases short and J 3 bases short, with 3 bases between. CDR3 length equals 11 residues. In DNA, the CDR3 is TGCAGTGCTAGGGGTGGAAACACCATATATTTT. Amino acids: CSARGGNTIYF.

V usage is TRBV20-1 and J usage is TRBJ2-2, with TRBD1 as a possible D gene (6 bases). V dropped 3 bases and J dropped 4 bases, with 12 bases sitting between them. This CDR3 is 14 amino acids long. Germline V gene data show CDR1 as DFQATT and CDR2 as SNEGSKA (reference sequence). The CDR3 is CSARGAGSTGELFF. The CDR3 region has the DNA TGCAGTGCTAGGGGGGCAGGGTCCACCGGGGAGCTGTTTTTT.

The chain employs TRBV2 and TRBJ2-1; D tentatively reads TRBD1 or TRBD2 (5 bases each). Germline-derived CDR1 and CDR2 are SNHLY and FYNNEI. Trimming took off 1 base at V and 0 bases at J, with 7 bases between the two ends. The CDR3 sequence is 15 residues long. CDR3 sequence: CASSEGGASYNEQFF. Written as DNA, the CDR3 is TGTGCCAGCAGTGAAGGAGGGGCCTCCTACAATGAGCAGTTCTTC.

There are many counts of this clonotype. The chain recombines TRBV20-1 with TRBJ2-7; D uncertain. This CDR3 is 15 amino acids long. The V gene's germline CDR1 is DFQATT and CDR2 SNEGSKA (reference sequence). The V end was cut by 2 bases, the J end by 2 bases, with 16 bases between. CDR3 loop: CSARSGLVTPYEQYF. The CDR3 region has the DNA TGCAGTGCTAGAAGTGGGTTGGTCACTCCCTACGAGCAGTACTTC.

The V call is TRBV23-1, the J call TRBJ2-3; TRBD1 matches at 8 bases. TRBV23-1 has ORF status, its function being uncertain. The CDR3 is 15 amino acids. J gave up 2 bases and V 6 bases, and 7 bases lay outside the gene matches. CDR3 sequence: CASSRGTGDTDTQYF. The CDR3, as DNA: TGCGCCAGCAGCCGTGGGACAGGAGACACAGATACGCAGTATTTT.

This clonotype has a handful of counts. The genes are TRBV6-4 and TRBJ2-2; D unresolved. This CDR3 has 14 residues. The germline V gene has CDR1 MRHNA and CDR2 SNTAGT. Deletions cut 4 bases from V and 1 base from J, with 7 bases between. The CDR3 region has the DNA TGTGCCAGCAGTGTGGGCTGGAACACCGGGGAGCTGTTTTTT. Translating gives CASSVGWNTGELFF.

This clonotype has just a few counts. The chain has TRBV5-1 and TRBJ2-3; D possibly matches TRBD1 or TRBD2 (5 bases each). This CDR3 region has 14 residues. Trimming stripped 3 bases from V and 2 bases from J, with 10 bases between. The V gene's germline CDR1 is SGHRS and CDR2 YFSETQ. This chain's CDR3 is CASSSRGLTDTQYF. The CDR3 nucleotides read TGCGCCAGCAGCTCCCGGGGCCTCACAGATACGCAGTATTTT.

The chain recombines TRBV12-3 or TRBV12-4 with TRBJ2-1; 9 bases fit TRBD2. V shed 3 bases, J shed 8 bases, and the junction held 11 bases outside the gene matches. The CDR3 has 16 residues. CDR3 coding DNA: TGTGCCAGCAGTTTTAATAGGCGGGAGGGCGGGGATGAGCAGTTCTTC. Translated, it gives CASSFNRREGGDEQFF.

Many counts were recorded for this clonotype. The chain carries TRBV12-2 and TRBJ1-5. TRBV12-2 is labeled a pseudogene. The CDR3 length is 12 residues. The CDR3 loop is CASPTINQPQHF. As DNA, the CDR3 is TGTGCAAGTCCAACTATTAATCAGCCCCAGCATTTT.

The rearrangement uses TRBV12-3 or TRBV12-4 and TRBJ2-1; D possibly corresponds to TRBD2 (6 bases). The CDR3 contains 15 residues. Trimming took 4 bases from V and 6 from J, leaving 16 bases between them. The CDR3 DNA is TGTGCCAGCAGTTCCTTGCTAGCGAACGCCAATGAGCAGTTCTTC. Amino acid sequence: CASSSLLANANEQFF.

The chain combines TRBV5-1 with TRBJ2-7, with D perhaps assigned TRBD1 or TRBD2 (8 bases each). The CDR3 consists of 20 residues. Germline CDR1 is SGHRS and CDR2 is YFSETQ. The V end lost 4 bases, the J end lost 5 bases, and 34 bases lay between the germline ends. The CDR3 is CASSPEKPQVRGPGGDEQYF. CDR3 bases: TGCGCCAGCAGCCCTGAGAAACCCCAGGTCAGGGGGCCGGGGGGGGACGAGCAGTACTTC.

This clonotype was counted only a few times. V usage is TRBV29-1 and J usage is TRBJ2-3; 10 nucleotides match TRBD2. The trim removed 3 bases at V and 2 bases at J, leaving 14 bases unmatched. There are 18 residues in the CDR3. In germline, CDR1 is SQVTM, CDR2 ANQGSEA. CDR3 nucleotides: TGCAGCGTTGATTCCCGGACTAGCGGTTATCTTGTCACAGATACGCAGTATTTT. The encoded protein is CSVDSRTSGYLVTDTQYF.

DNA of the CDR3: TGTGCCAGCAAGGACAGGGGTTGGACTGAAGCTTTCTTT. Its protein product is CASKDRGWTEAFF. The chain is built from TRBV6-1 and TRBJ1-1; 9 bases line up with TRBD1. Germline values: CDR1 MNHNS, CDR2 SASEGT. The CDR3 contains 13 residues. Trimming removed 7 bases from V and 5 bases from J; junction bases left unmatched: 5.

This clonotype has a count of ten or more. V is TRBV4-1 and J is TRBJ2-3; possibly TRBD2 for D (6 bases). The CDR3 contains 15 residues. V was trimmed by 0 bases and J by 4 bases, leaving 11 bases between them. Germline CDR1 and CDR2: MGHRA and YSYEKL. In DNA form, the CDR3 reads TGCGCCAGCAGCCAAGAAAGACTAGGACCAGATACGCAGTATTTT. It yields the protein CASSQERLGPDTQYF.

This clonotype was seen only a few times. The chain carries TRBV7-8 and TRBJ1-1, with D unclear. The length of the CDR3 is 14 residues. Germline V CDR1 and CDR2: SGHVS, FQNEAQ. V dropped 7 bases and J dropped 1 base, with 13 bases sitting between them. This chain's CDR3 is CASILDMGNTEAFF. In nucleotides, the CDR3 is TGTGCCAGCATCCTCGACATGGGGAACACTGAAGCTTTCTTT.

The chain joins TRBV20-1 to TRBJ1-2, with a weak D call TRBD1 (6 bases). This CDR3 contains 14 residues. CDR1 and CDR2 from the germline V gene are DFQATT and SNEGSKA (reference sequence). Deletions cut 3 bases from V and 14 bases from J, with 25 bases between. The CDR3: CSASDRYRVIKRTF. The CDR3 region has the DNA TGCAGTGCTAGTGACAGGTACAGGGTAATAAAGAGGACCTTC.

This clonotype was observed at least ten times. This chain links TRBV23-1 with TRBJ2-7, with D perhaps being TRBD1 or TRBD2 (5 bases each). TRBV23-1 is an ORF; its function is uncertain. The ends were cut back, 6 bases at V and 2 bases at J, with 14 bases in the middle. The CDR3 spans 14 residues. The CDR3 DNA reads TGCGCCAGCAGCCCCGGGACCGGACCCTACGAGCAGTACTTC. It encodes CASSPGTGPYEQYF.

CDR3 nucleotide sequence: TGTGCCAGCAGCTTGGGGACAGGGCGAGAGGAAGCTTTCTTT. This gives the protein CASSLGTGREEAFF. This chain joins TRBV5-6 and TRBJ1-1; 8 bases are a match to TRBD1. With V trimmed by 0 bases and J by 8 bases, 6 bases remained unmatched. Per germline, CDR1 SGHDT and CDR2 YYEEEE. The length of the CDR3 is 14 residues.

This clonotype has just a few counts. The chain carries TRBV27 and TRBJ2-1; TRBD2 matches at 14 bases. The junction had 5 bases not matched to a gene; V was cut back by 10 bases and J by 3 bases. The length of the CDR3 is 15 residues. From germline, CDR1 is MNHEY and CDR2 SMNVEV (reference sequence). CDR3 bases: TGTGCCACCCGACTAGCGGGAGGGTACTACAATGAGCAGTTCTTC. Amino acid sequence: CATRLAGGYYNEQFF.

This clonotype was seen many times. This sequence joins TRBV9 and TRBJ1-1; the D is unclear. Germline CDR1 is SGDLS and CDR2 is YYNGEE. The CDR3 totals 14 residues. Trimming took 0 bases from V and 6 from J, leaving 12 bases between them. This chain's CDR3 is CASSVDPGKAEAFF. In DNA form, the CDR3 reads TGTGCCAGCAGCGTAGACCCGGGGAAGGCTGAAGCTTTCTTT.

In its sample, this clonotype was seen many times. The chain has TRBV29-1 and TRBJ1-1; D remains ambiguous. Germline V CDR1 and CDR2: SQVTM, ANQGSEA. With 7 bases removed from V and 4 bases from J, the gap between germline ends came to 16 bases. This CDR3 comprises 13 residues. CDR3 region: CSGVEGGGTEAFF. CDR3 sequence (DNA): TGCAGCGGGGTAGAGGGAGGAGGCACTGAAGCTTTCTTT.

This clonotype was found many times. The genes are TRBV2 and TRBJ2-2, with D possibly called TRBD1 or TRBD2 (5 bases each). The CDR3 contains 15 residues. V lost 5 bases and J lost 3, with 13 bases in between. Germline-derived CDR1 and CDR2 are SNHLY and FYNNEI. In nucleotides, the CDR3 is TGTGCCAGCAGTTTGGGACGGTCAGACACCGGGGAGCTGTTTTTT. It translates to CASSLGRSDTGELFF.

This clonotype was found many times. V usage is TRBV10-3 and J usage is TRBJ2-2, with 9 bases matching TRBD2. Per the germline V gene, CDR1 is ENHRY and CDR2 is SYGVKD. Trimming removed 10 bases from V and 8 bases from J; junction bases left unmatched: 17. The CDR3 loop spans 16 amino acids. The CDR3, as DNA: TGTGCCACCAGAACTATGAGAGCGGGAGGATTGGGGGAGCTGTTTTTT. Its protein is CATRTMRAGGLGELFF.